This TCR beta chain is drawn from a study of CD8 T cells in Susac syndrome (dated by TCRdb to between 2018 and 2021). In the study overall: Repertoire sequencing was used to test whether CD8+ T cell activation and differentiation in Susac syndrome was antigen driven. Clonality of the CD8+ T cell repertoire was compared between about a dozen healthy donors, about 14 Susac syndrome patients and roughly 15 multiple sclerosis patients. Overall results and qualifications from the work: The study acknowledged that relatively few individuals were included in the TCR sequencing and HLA analysis.

High-throughput TCR beta sequencing profiled peripheral blood CD8+ and CD4+ T cells from healthy donors, Susac syndrome patients and multiple sclerosis patients. Treatment-naive patients with stable or active relapsing-remitting disease fulfilling revised McDonald criteria were used as multiple sclerosis controls. CD8+ TEMRA cells were enriched by FACS, while bulk CD8+ and CD4+ T cells were purified by magnetic negative isolation. Blood was collected in EDTA tubes and processed within 24 hours, with PBMCs isolated through density gradient centrifugation. PBMCs intended for TCR sequencing were frozen in liquid nitrogen and were later thawed in a 37 degrees C water bath. A purity of at least 90% was achieved for sorted or isolated CD4+, CD8+ and CD8+ TEMRA cells. The CDR3 covers 14 residues, taking in both the cysteine and the phenylalanine. Only the CDR3 DNA is retained, 42 bases long and in frame from the first base. Between the V and J ends, shortened by 2 bases and 4 bases respectively, the junction contains 9 bases. CDR1 and CDR2 are drawn from the germline V gene: MNHEY, SVGAGI.

This clonotype was seen once. No antigen is known for it. Per-nucleotide qualities are absent, and no much larger clonotype sits a single base away. Resting on one read, the evidence is weak. RNA was extracted with the RNeasy kit and about 0.5 to 1 ug was reverse transcribed using random hexamers. TCR beta CDR3 regions were amplified with the immunoSEQ multiplex PCR assay covering 54 Vbeta and 13 Jbeta segments. To correct PCR amplification bias, a synthetic template baseline was used for both primer optimization and computational correction. Concerning the study's data processing: Only productive sequences were kept, with reads annotated to V, D and J genes according to IMGT and analyzed in immunoSEQ Analyzer. Clonality was computed as one minus Shannon entropy normalized by log2 of the number of productive unique sequences. For each patient and control, public and private clones were evaluated within the 100 most prevalent clones. Clones were defined as Susac-specific when absent from the healthy and MS cohorts, from about 1,100 published viral clones and from other ImmuneACCESS disease sequences. The public reads were reanalyzed by TCRdb: fastp trimming at Q25, MiXCR alignment, in-frame beta chains only. Under each unique CDR3 protein, matching rows form one entry showing the most common genes and DNA. TCRdb, not the authors, supplied the V and J calls. This sample holds hundreds of thousands of distinct CDR3 sequences; 65% to 90% were observed only once. The ten largest clones take up 0.21% of the sample.

The chain employs TRBV6-5 and TRBJ2-1; TRBD2 is a possible D gene, resting on 7 matching bases. The sequence was obtained from a human donor with multiple sclerosis. Sequenced: CD8+ T cells from PBMCs. The CDR3: CASSYRGGYNEQFF. The sequenced DNA is TGTGCCAGCAGTTACAGGGGGGGTTACAATGAGCAGTTCTTC.